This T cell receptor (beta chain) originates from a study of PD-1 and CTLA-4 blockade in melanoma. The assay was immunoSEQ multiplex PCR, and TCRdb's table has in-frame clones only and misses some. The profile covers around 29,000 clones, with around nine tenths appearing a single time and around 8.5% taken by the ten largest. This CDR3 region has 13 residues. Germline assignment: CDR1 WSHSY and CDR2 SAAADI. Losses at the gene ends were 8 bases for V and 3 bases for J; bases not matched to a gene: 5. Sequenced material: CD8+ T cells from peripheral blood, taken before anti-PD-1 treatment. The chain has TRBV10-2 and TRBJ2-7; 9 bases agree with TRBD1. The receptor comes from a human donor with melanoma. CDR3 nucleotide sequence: TGCGCCAGCGAACAGACAGGGGGCTACGAGCAGTACTTC. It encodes CASEQTGGYEQYF.